A selection of T cell receptor beta chains follows, all from one sample in a study of cytomegalovirus exposure and HLA in healthy donors. The data were produced by immunoSEQ multiplex PCR, yet TCRdb's version contains in-frame clones alone and is incomplete. The sample shows 90,000 or so clones, 85% of them seen only once. The sample consisted of PBMCs. These receptors were obtained from a man between 18 and 29 years old in good health and CMV-seropositive. The CDR3 runs from the conserved cysteine through the conserved F or W. Fields, in order: V gene, CDR3 length, J gene, clone size, D gene, CDR3 DNA, CDR3 protein. The D gene is left open where the match is weak. Size values are once, few and many counts, or a class for expanded clones, and some rows have none.

TRBV9	15	TRBJ2-3	-	-	TGTGCCAGCAGCGTAGAAGTAGGAGACGGAGATACGCAGTATTTT	CASSVEVGDGDTQYF
TRBV18	13	TRBJ2-5	-	-	TGTGCCAGCTCACCAAGCGGGCAAGAGACCCAGTACTTC	CASSPSGQETQYF
TRBV5-1	15	TRBJ1-3	-	-	TGCGCCAGCAGCCTGGGACCTCAGGATGGAAACACCATATATTTT	CASSLGPQDGNTIYF
TRBV28	16	TRBJ2-5	-	-	TGTGCCAGCAGTACCAACAAAGGAAACTGGGGCGAGACCCAGTACTTC	CASSTNKGNWGETQYF
TRBV28	12	TRBJ2-7	-	-	TGTGCCAGCAGTTTCGGCAGGTACGAGCAGTACTTC	CASSFGRYEQYF
TRBV27	16	TRBJ1-1	-	TRBD1	TGTGCCAGCAGTTTAAAAGTCGGGACAGGGGGCACTGAAGCTTTCTTT	CASSLKVGTGGTEAFF
TRBV30	16	TRBJ2-3	-	TRBD2	TGTGCCTGGAAAAGCGGTAGCGGGTATAAAACAGATACGCAGTATTTT	CAWKSGSGYKTDTQYF
TRBV6-5	12	TRBJ1-3	-	-	TGTGCCAGCCGTGGGGGGTTTAACACCATATATTTT	CASRGGFNTIYF
TRBV15	16	TRBJ2-4	-	-	TGTGCCACCAGCAGAGCTCGGGAACTAGCCAAAAACATTCAGTACTTC	CATSRARELAKNIQYF
TRBV30	12	TRBJ1-1	-	-	TGTGCCTGGAGTCGCGGGGATACTGAAGCTTTCTTT	CAWSRGDTEAFF
TRBV5-1	15	TRBJ2-4	-	TRBD2	TGCGCCAGCAGCTTGATCCCTAGCGGAAGAAACATTCAGTACTTC	CASSLIPSGRNIQYF
TRBV30	16	TRBJ2-2	-	TRBD1	TGTGCCTGGAGTTCCTACTCGGGACAGCCCACCGGGGAGCTGTTTTTT	CAWSSYSGQPTGELFF
TRBV5-1	15	TRBJ1-2	-	TRBD1	TGCGCCAGCAGCCCAGACAGGGTGGGGAATTATGGCTACACCTTC	CASSPDRVGNYGYTF
TRBV2	16	TRBJ1-3	-	-	TGTGCCAGCAGTGAATTGACGGAGAGCTCTGGAAACACCATATATTTT	CASSELTESSGNTIYF
TRBV27	14	TRBJ1-5	-	-	TGTGCCAGCAGTTTATACAGGGGCAATCAGCCCCAGCATTTT	CASSLYRGNQPQHF
TRBV4-1	13	TRBJ2-1	-	TRBD1	TGCGCCAGCAGCCAAGAACAGGGGGCCATCGAGTTCTTC	CASSQEQGAIEFF
TRBV30	15	TRBJ1-1	-	TRBD1	TGTGCCTGGAGTTCGTGGGACAGACTGAACACTGAAGCTTTCTTT	CAWSSWDRLNTEAFF
TRBV27	16	TRBJ2-7	-	TRBD2	TGTGCCAGCAGTTTTACTAGCGAGGGTGGCTCCTACGAGCAGTACTTC	CASSFTSEGGSYEQYF
TRBV7-2	15	TRBJ2-6	-	-	TGTGCCAGCAGCTTAGGAGTCTCTGGGGCCAACGTCCTGACTTTC	CASSLGVSGANVLTF
TRBV11-2	11	TRBJ2-1	-	-	TGTGCCAGCAGCTTAAGGACTGTTGAGTTCTTC	CASSLRTVEFF
TRBV19	12	TRBJ1-1	-	-	TGTGCCAGTAGTATAGGTAGGCGGGAAGCTTTCTTT	CASSIGRREAFF
TRBV19	14	TRBJ1-5	-	-	TGTGCCAGTAGCCTCACAGGGTCGAATCAGCCCCAGCATTTT	CASSLTGSNQPQHF
TRBV5-5	12	TRBJ2-1	-	-	TGTGCCAGCAGCTTGGTCCTTGATGAGCAGTTCTTC	CASSLVLDEQFF
TRBV28	15	TRBJ2-5	-	-	TGTGCCAGCAGTTCGATGGGACTCCTACAAGAGACCCAGTACTTC	CASSSMGLLQETQYF
TRBV27	12	TRBJ1-1	-	TRBD1	TGTGCCAGCAGTTTGGGGACAGGAGTAGCTTTCTTT	CASSLGTGVAFF
TRBV2	14	TRBJ2-5	-	-	TGTGCCAGCAGTGGGACAGCGTACCAAGAGACCCAGTACTTC	CASSGTAYQETQYF
TRBV2	11	TRBJ2-5	-	TRBD1	TGTGCCAGCAAACAGGGGGAGACCCAGTACTTC	CASKQGETQYF
TRBV19	13	TRBJ2-5	once	-	TGTGCCAGTAGGGCCCCCCCCGGGGAGACCCAGTACTTC	CASRAPPGETQYF
TRBV7-9	15	TRBJ2-2	-	TRBD2	TGTGCCAGCAGCTTAAGCGGGAGGAACACCGGGGAGCTGTTTTTT	CASSLSGRNTGELFF
TRBV6-6	16	TRBJ1-4	-	TRBD1	TGTGCCAGCAGTGCCCCCGACAGGGGATCTAATGAAAAACTGTTTTTT	CASSAPDRGSNEKLFF
TRBV2	15	TRBJ2-2	-	TRBD2	TGTGCCAGCAGCCCCCGGCTAGCGGGATCCGGGGAGCTGTTTTTT	CASSPRLAGSGELFF
TRBV4-2	15	TRBJ1-1	-	-	TGTGCCAGCAGCCAAGATCGGTGGAAGGGGACTGAAGCTTTCTTT	CASSQDRWKGTEAFF
TRBV5-4	15	TRBJ1-3	-	TRBD1	TGTGCCAGCAGCCGTGACAGGGCTGGCGGAAACACCATATATTTT	CASSRDRAGGNTIYF
TRBV18	14	TRBJ2-7	-	-	TGTGCCAGCTCACCTAACAGGGTTCCCTACGAGCAGTACTTC	CASSPNRVPYEQYF
TRBV28	13	TRBJ2-2	many	-	TGTGCCAGCAGTTACGGGAACACCGGGGAGCTGTTTTTT	CASSYGNTGELFF
TRBV7-9	13	TRBJ2-1	-	-	TGTGCCAGCATCCCGGACTCTTACAATGAGCAGTTCTTC	CASIPDSYNEQFF
TRBV20-1	10	TRBJ2-3	-	-	TGCAGTTCCAGGGCCCATACGCAGTATTTT	CSSRAHTQYF
TRBV29-1	14	TRBJ2-1	-	TRBD2	TGCAGCGTTGACACTAGCGGGATCGGCGATGAGCAGTTCTTC	CSVDTSGIGDEQFF
TRBV27	16	TRBJ2-2	-	TRBD2	TGTGCCAGCAGTTCTACTAGCGGGAGGGCCCCCGGGGAGCTGTTTTTT	CASSSTSGRAPGELFF
TRBV10-2	14	TRBJ2-5	-	-	TGCGCCAGCAGTGAGTCGACTATTGGAGAGACCCAGTACTTC	CASSESTIGETQYF
TRBV28	13	TRBJ1-2	few	-	TGTGCCAGCAGTCCCCTCGGGGAATATGGCTACACCTTC	CASSPLGEYGYTF
TRBV27	12	TRBJ1-1	-	TRBD1	TGTGCCAGCAGTTTGAGAGGACAGGAGGCTTTCTTT	CASSLRGQEAFF
TRBV2	16	TRBJ2-5	-	-	TGTGCCAGCAGTGTAAGGGTTCAGGGGGGCGGAGAGACCCAGTACTTC	CASSVRVQGGGETQYF
TRBV30	13	TRBJ1-1	-	-	TGTGCCTGGAGTGTAGGCACGGGTTATGAAGCTTTCTTT	CAWSVGTGYEAFF